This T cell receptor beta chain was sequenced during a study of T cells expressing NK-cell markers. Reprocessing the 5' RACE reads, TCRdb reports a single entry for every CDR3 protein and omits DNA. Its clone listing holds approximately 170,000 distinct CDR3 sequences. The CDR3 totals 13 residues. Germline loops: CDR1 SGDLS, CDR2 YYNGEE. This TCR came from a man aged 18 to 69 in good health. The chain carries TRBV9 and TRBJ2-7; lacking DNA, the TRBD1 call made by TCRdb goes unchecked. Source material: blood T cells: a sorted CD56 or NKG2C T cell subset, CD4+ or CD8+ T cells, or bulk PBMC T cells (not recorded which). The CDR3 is CASSVGTAYEQYF.